This is a list of T cell receptor beta chains from one sample in a study of T cell clones after liver transplantation. TCRdb keeps only in-frame clones here, not all; method: immunoSEQ multiplex PCR. The data hold tens of thousands of clones, with 70% observed a single time. The starting material was CD4+ T cells from blood, obtained at the approximately 15-month timepoint. These receptor sequences come from a human patient who received a liver transplant. Some T cells here may be from the graft donor. The CDR3 runs from the conserved cysteine through the conserved F or W. Each record gives: clone size, V gene, D gene, J gene, CDR3 length, CDR3 DNA, CDR3 protein. A D gene is named only where the DNA matches it firmly. Only some rows state a clone size, as once, few, many or a class for expanded clones.

NA	TRBV11-2	NA	TRBJ1-4	14	TGTGCCAGCACCTCCCCCGCCCAGGGGGAAAAACTGTTTTTT	CASTSPAQGEKLFF
medium-sized	TRBV6-1	NA	TRBJ1-6	13	TGTGCCAGCGAGGATAGTATAATTCGACCCCTCCACTTT	CASEDSIIRPLHF
NA	TRBV5-6	NA	TRBJ1-1	13	TGTGCCAGCAGCTTGCAACAGGGCGCCCAGACTTTCTTT	CASSLQQGAQTFF
NA	TRBV28	TRBD2	TRBJ2-1	16	TGTGCCAGCAGTTTAATCTCGACGGGGGGGTACAATGAGCAGTTCTTC	CASSLISTGGYNEQFF
NA	TRBV28	NA	TRBJ1-5	15	TGTGCCAGCAGTTTATTAGAGACTACCGATCAGCCCCAGCATTTT	CASSLLETTDQPQHF
few	TRBV11-2	NA	TRBJ2-7	16	TGTGCCAGCAGCCATCCCGGGGGCCTACCCATTCACGAGCAGTACTTC	CASSHPGGLPIHEQYF
NA	TRBV6-1	TRBD2	TRBJ2-1	15	TGTGCCAGCATATTACTACCGGGACTAGAGGGCGGGCGGTTCTTC	CASILLPGLEGGRFF
NA	TRBV7-2	TRBD2	TRBJ2-2	15	TGTGCCAGCAGGAAAAGCGGGAGTAGCACCGGGGAGCTGTTTTTT	CASRKSGSSTGELFF
NA	TRBV9	NA	TRBJ1-4	15	TGTGCCAGCAGCCCGGGCCCCGGGCGAAATGAAAAACTGTTTTTT	CASSPGPGRNEKLFF
NA	TRBV5-4	NA	TRBJ1-2	16	TGTGCCAGCACCCTCGGGGCAGGGGACTCTAACTATGGCTACACCTTC	CASTLGAGDSNYGYTF
once	TRBV6-1	NA	TRBJ2-1	15	TGTGCCAGCAGTGAAGAACAGGTTACCTACAATGAGCAGTTCTTC	CASSEEQVTYNEQFF
NA	TRBV30	TRBD1	TRBJ1-2	13	TGTGCCTGGAGTTCAGGGGGCAGCTATGGCTACACCTTC	CAWSSGGSYGYTF
NA	TRBV7-2	NA	TRBJ2-4	13	TGTGCCAGCAGCCCGGCCGGGACAACTCTTCAGTACTTC	CASSPAGTTLQYF
NA	TRBV5-1	NA	TRBJ1-1	14	TGCGCCAGCAGCTTGGAGTTTTCGGGCACTGAAGCTTTCTTT	CASSLEFSGTEAFF
few	TRBV30	NA	TRBJ1-1	14	TGTGCCTGGAGTAAGGACGGACAGAACACTGAAGCTTTCTTT	CAWSKDGQNTEAFF
many	TRBV18	TRBD1	TRBJ2-7	15	TGTGCCAGCTCACCGACCGGGACAGGGGCCTACGAGCAGTACTTC	CASSPTGTGAYEQYF
few	TRBV19	NA	TRBJ1-1	13	TGTGCCAGCCACCATCACATGAACACTGAAGCTTTCTTT	CASHHHMNTEAFF
NA	TRBV9	TRBD2	TRBJ2-2	15	TGTGCCAGCAGCGCCAGCGGGGGGGCAGCCGGGGAGCTGTTTTTT	CASSASGGAAGELFF
once	TRBV5-1	NA	TRBJ1-4	14	TGCGCCAGCAGCTTGGGAGGGGCTAATGAAAAACTGTTTTTT	CASSLGGANEKLFF
once	TRBV28	TRBD2	TRBJ2-5	16	TGTGCCAGCAGTTCCGCCGGGACTAGCGGTTATCGGACCCAGTACTTC	CASSSAGTSGYRTQYF
NA	TRBV6-1	TRBD1	TRBJ2-2	14	TGTGCCAGCATGACAGGGGGCACCACCGGGGAGCTGTTTTTT	CASMTGGTTGELFF
once	TRBV28	NA	TRBJ2-7	12	TGTGCCACCTGCGTGGGGGAAGGCGAGCAGTACTTC	CATCVGEGEQYF
NA	TRBV21-1	NA	TRBJ2-2	20	TGTGCCAGCAGCAAAGAGGTTGGACAGGATACAAGAAGAAACACCGGGGAGCTGTTTTTT	CASSKEVGQDTRRNTGELFF
once	TRBV30	NA	TRBJ1-1	14	TGTGCCTGGAGCCTACAGGGACCTTACACTGAAGCTTTCTTT	CAWSLQGPYTEAFF
NA	TRBV5-8	NA	TRBJ2-1	13	TGTGCCAGCAGCTTGGTCGGATACAATGAGCAGTTCTTC	CASSLVGYNEQFF
NA	TRBV7-2	TRBD2	TRBJ2-2	13	TGTGCCAGTGGGACTAGGGGGGCCGGGGAGCTGTTTTTT	CASGTRGAGELFF
NA	TRBV14	NA	TRBJ2-1	15	TGTGCCAGCAGCCAGGCAACCAGCGGGCAGGGATCTCAGTTCTTC	CASSQATSGQGSQFF
NA	TRBV30	NA	TRBJ1-4	16	TGTGCCTGGAGGGAAGCTTGGGGGGCCCCGGCTGAAAAACTGTTTTTT	CAWREAWGAPAEKLFF
NA	TRBV5-1	NA	TRBJ2-3	14	TGCGCCAGCAGCTTGGGGTGGGGCACAGATACGCAGTATTTT	CASSLGWGTDTQYF
NA	TRBV6-5	NA	TRBJ1-3	13	TGTGCCAGCAGCCCCTTTTTGGGGGGCACCATATATTTT	CASSPFLGGTIYF
NA	TRBV27	NA	TRBJ2-2	15	TGTGCCAGCAAAGCCCGGGGGTCGAACACCGGGGAGCTGTTTTTT	CASKARGSNTGELFF
few	TRBV6-1	TRBD2	TRBJ2-5	15	TGTGCCAGCAGGCAGACTAGCGGGGGGGTGGAGACCCAGTACTTC	CASRQTSGGVETQYF
NA	TRBV28	TRBD1	TRBJ1-1	15	TGTGCCAGCAGTGTAGGACAGGGGCTGAACACTGAAGCTTTCTTT	CASSVGQGLNTEAFF
NA	TRBV28	NA	TRBJ1-1	14	TGTGCCAGCAGTTTCCCGACACGGAACACTGAAGCTTTCTTT	CASSFPTRNTEAFF
NA	TRBV6-5	NA	TRBJ2-1	14	TGTGCCAGCAGAACCGGGACATCTGCCAATGAGCAGTTCTTC	CASRTGTSANEQFF
NA	TRBV10-3	TRBD2	TRBJ2-1	15	TGTGCCATCAGCGGGACTAGCGGGAGCTACAATGAGCAGTTCTTC	CAISGTSGSYNEQFF
NA	TRBV10-2	TRBD2	TRBJ2-5	15	TGCGCCAGCAGGGGGTTAGCGGGAGTGCAAGAGACCCAGTACTTC	CASRGLAGVQETQYF
NA	TRBV5-4	NA	TRBJ1-2	12	TGTGCCAGCAGCTTGGGGAGGGATGGCTACACCTTC	CASSLGRDGYTF
NA	TRBV9	NA	TRBJ1-2	14	TGTGCCAGCAGCGTAGAGGCCAGGAACTATGGCTACACCTTC	CASSVEARNYGYTF
NA	TRBV5-1	TRBD1	TRBJ1-4	15	TGCGCCAGCAGCTTGACCGGGACAGGGAATACAGAACTGTTTTTT	CASSLTGTGNTELFF
few	TRBV19	NA	TRBJ1-2	15	TGTGCCACAAGGGGCAGGGTGGCACCATCCGTGGGCTACACCTTC	CATRGRVAPSVGYTF
NA	TRBV6-1	TRBD1	TRBJ2-6	18	TGTGCCAGCAGTGAAGGAGGGGGCCGCATCTCTGGGGCCAACGTCCTGACTTTC	CASSEGGGRISGANVLTF
NA	TRBV2	TRBD2	TRBJ2-1	15	TGTGCCAGCAGTGGCCTAGCGGGAGGTCTGAATGAGCAGTTCTTC	CASSGLAGGLNEQFF
NA	TRBV4-3	NA	TRBJ1-1	15	TGCGCCAGCAGCCAAGAGGTCACTCAAAACACTGAAGCTTTCTTT	CASSQEVTQNTEAFF
NA	TRBV19	NA	TRBJ1-2	15	TGTGCCAGTAGTATCGGCCCAGGGAGGAGTTATGGCTACACCTTC	CASSIGPGRSYGYTF
NA	TRBV10-3	NA	TRBJ1-1	11	TGTGCCATCCTTGTGGACACTGAAGCTTTCTTT	CAILVDTEAFF
NA	TRBV27	NA	TRBJ1-2	17	TGTGCCAGCAGTTTCAAATCGCAGGCAACTCCTAACTATGGCTACACCTTC	CASSFKSQATPNYGYTF
NA	TRBV13	TRBD1	TRBJ2-2	17	TGTGCCAGCAGCTGGCAGATGGTGACAGGGAGCACCGGGGAGCTGTTTTTT	CASSWQMVTGSTGELFF
NA	TRBV18	NA	TRBJ1-5	13	TGTGCCAGCTTTCAGGATTGGAATCAGCCCCAGCATTTT	CASFQDWNQPQHF
NA	TRBV7-6	TRBD2	TRBJ2-5	14	TGTGCCAGCAGCCCTGGGACTAGTGGGGAGACCCAGTACTTC	CASSPGTSGETQYF
NA	TRBV7-9	TRBD1	TRBJ1-1	16	TGTGCCAGCAGCTTAAGAGGGGGCTACGCAGTAACGAAAGCTTTCTTT	CASSLRGGYAVTKAFF
few	TRBV7-9	NA	TRBJ1-4	17	TGTGCCAGCAGCTTAATGACAGGTCAGGCCCGTGGTGAAAAACTGTTTTTT	CASSLMTGQARGEKLFF
few	TRBV28	NA	TRBJ1-1	15	TGTGCCAGCACCACTCCCCCGCCCGCAGTATCTGAAGCTTTCTTT	CASTTPPPAVSEAFF
NA	TRBV30	NA	TRBJ2-1	10	TGTGCCTGGAGCCCGGGACCGCAGTTCTTC	CAWSPGPQFF
NA	TRBV19	NA	TRBJ2-1	11	TGTGCCAGTTCGTCAGCGAGTGAGCAGTTCTTC	CASSSASEQFF
NA	TRBV7-2	TRBD1	TRBJ2-5	14	TGTGCCAGCAGCTTAGCAGGACAGGCCGAGACCCAGTACTTC	CASSLAGQAETQYF
many	TRBV5-1	NA	TRBJ1-2	13	TGCGCCAGCAGCGAGGATGAGGGCTCTGGCTACACCTTC	CASSEDEGSGYTF
once	TRBV5-6	NA	TRBJ1-3	15	TGTGCCAGCAGCGGGAGGACATTCTCTGGAAACACCATATATTTT	CASSGRTFSGNTIYF